This T cell receptor (beta chain) was sequenced during a study of blood T cell repertoires in COVID-19. Background on the study: Acute and convalescent COVID-19 samples came from the United States, Italy and Spain.

Participants spanned ages about 18 to 100 years and resided in roughly 22 US areas. Donors were grouped by their self-reported clinical history. The table came from immunoSEQ multiplex PCR; TCRdb's copy has only in-frame clones and leaves some out. The repertoire holds over 150,000 clones, with roughly 80% as singletons. Germline V CDR1 and CDR2: SGHRS, YFSETQ. The CDR3 runs 16 residues. J lost 1 base, V lost 0 bases, and 1 base had no gene match. V usage is TRBV5-1 and J usage is TRBJ2-3, with 11 bases matching TRBD1. This clonotype originated in a man aged 40-49 years who had recovered from COVID-19. Sequencing used PBMCs or T cells enriched from blood (not recorded which). As DNA, the CDR3 is TGCGCCAGCAGCTTGGGGACAGGGGGCGGCACAGATACGCAGTATTTT. Translating gives CASSLGTGGGTDTQYF.